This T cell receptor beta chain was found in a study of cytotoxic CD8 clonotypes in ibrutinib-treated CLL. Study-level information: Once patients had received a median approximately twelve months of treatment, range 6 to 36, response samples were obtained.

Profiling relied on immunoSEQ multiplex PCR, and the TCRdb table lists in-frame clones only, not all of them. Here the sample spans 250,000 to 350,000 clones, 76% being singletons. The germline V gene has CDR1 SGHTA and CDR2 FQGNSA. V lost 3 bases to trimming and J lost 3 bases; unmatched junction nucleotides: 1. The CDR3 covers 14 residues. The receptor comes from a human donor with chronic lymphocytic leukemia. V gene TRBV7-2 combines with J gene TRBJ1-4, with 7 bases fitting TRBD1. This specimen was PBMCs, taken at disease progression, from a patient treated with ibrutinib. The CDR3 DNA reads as TGTGCCAGCAGCTTCGGGACAGCTAATGAAAAACTGTTTTTT. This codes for CASSFGTANEKLFF.